This TCR beta chain was captured in a study of blood T cell repertoires in COVID-19. The CDR3 spans 15 residues. Germline CDR1 MDHEN, CDR2 SYDVKM. Trimming took 6 bases from V and 3 from J, leaving 18 bases between them. Assay: immunoSEQ multiplex PCR; the TCRdb copy retains only in-frame clones and omits some. The sample records roughly 250,000 clones, 82% being singletons. The V gene is TRBV28, the J gene TRBJ2-7, with a possible D match to TRBD2 (7 bases). This TCR was sampled from a woman of 80 years or more with active or convalescent COVID-19. Sequencing was done on a sample of peripheral blood. The CDR3 DNA follows: TGTGCCAGCAGCAGCCATGGGGGGGGACACTACGAGCAGTACTTC. Translating it yields CASSSHGGGHYEQYF.